The entry that follows covers one T cell receptor (beta chain) sequence. Antigen specificity is unknown. CDR1 and CDR2 (germline): SGHAT, FQNNGV. Trimming left V 2 bases short and J 4 bases short, with 6 bases between. The CDR3 has 13 amino acids. This specimen belongs to a study of T cell responses to AZD1222 COVID-19 vaccine. Findings and caveats of the study: None of the repertoires were sampled until the peak T cell response had passed. Clonal diversity may have been underestimated, and the donors were mostly white British, with more females than males. A rise in Spike-specific TCR breadth and depth followed two AZD1222 doses. In the spike-specific TCR repertoire, nearly half reportedly target unmutated variant regions.

TCRdb keeps only in-frame clones here, not all; method: immunoSEQ multiplex PCR. The data show roughly 150,000 clones, about 92% seen once. The V call is TRBV11-2, the J call TRBJ1-3; D remains unclear. The origin of this receptor is an adult in good health. The sample in question was peripheral blood, obtained on day 0 of AZD1222 vaccination. The CDR3 DNA follows: TGTGCCAGCAGCTTAACTTTGGGAAACACCATATATTTT. Its protein is CASSLTLGNTIYF.